The TCR beta chain described here comes from a study of regulatory T cells in long-lasting Graves disease. Study-level points and caveats: More public clonotypes were shared by persistent patients (approximately 3,000) than by new patients (more than 950). What was studied was peripheral blood only, and not thyroid tissue.

About this clonotype: Its antigen is not known.

The TCR beta library used iRepertoire HTBI primers with Arm-PCR amplification of CDR3. TCRdb analysed the multiplex PCR reads with MiXCR anew, one entry per CDR3 protein. Of 250,000 to 300,000 distinct CDR3 sequences listed, roughly a fifth are singletons. The time point here: persistent/refractory GD, antithyroid drugs over 5 years with positive TRAb. Researchers made the TCR library from RNA that was extracted from PBMCs. Graves' disease diagnoses followed American Thyroid Association guidelines. In this cohort, patients came from an endocrinology department located in Xi'an, China. The CDR3 has 12 amino acids. The germline gives CDR1 SGHTA, CDR2 FQGTGA. The germline V and J ends were trimmed by 1 base and 6 bases, with 7 bases remaining between them.

The receptor was isolated from a female donor with Graves disease. Material: peripheral blood mononuclear cells (PBMCs), obtained when the disease was refractory, from a patient treated with antithyroid drugs. This chain uses TRBV7-3 with TRBJ2-7, with D unresolved. The chain's CDR3 is CASSLNGGEQYF. In DNA form, the CDR3 reads TGTGCCAGCAGCTTAAACGGCGGCGAGCAGTACTTC.